This passage covers 21 T cell receptor beta chains from one sample sequenced in a study of T cells in tumors after PD-1 blockade. Method: immunoSEQ multiplex PCR; TCRdb's copy keeps in-frame clones and lacks some. Among about 33,000 clones listed, over 75% were seen once. The material was PBMCs, obtained before anti-PD-1 treatment. Every receptor here comes from a human donor with basal cell carcinoma.

The chain employs TRBV18 and TRBJ2-3; D gene uncertain. V lost 5 bases to trimming and J lost 0 bases, with 6 bases between them. Germline-derived CDR1 and CDR2 are KGHSH and LQKENI. The CDR3 contains 13 residues. The CDR3 here is CASSADSTDTQYF. As DNA, the CDR3 is TGTGCCAGCTCAGCGGACAGCACAGATACGCAGTATTTT.

V is TRBV6-1 and J is TRBJ2-1, with 9 nucleotides matching TRBD2. The V and J ends lost 0 bases and 3 bases, in that order; junction bases with no gene match: 9. Germline V gene sequence: CDR1 MNHNS, CDR2 SASEGT. The CDR3 is 18 amino acids. DNA for the CDR3: TGTGCCAGCAGTGAAGCCCCACTAGCGGGCCAGATCTACAATGAGCAGTTCTTC. The encoded protein is CASSEAPLAGQIYNEQFF.

The J gene is TRBJ2-2, the V gene TRBV15; 8 bases match TRBD1. This CDR3 spans 18 amino acids. V was pared by 2 bases and J by 0 bases, with 8 bases of the junction left unmatched. Germline V lookup: CDR1 LNHNV, CDR2 YYDKDF (reference sequence). In nucleotides, the CDR3 is TGTGCCACCAGCAGATCCAAACGGACAGGGTCGAACACCGGGGAGCTGTTTTTT. Translation gives CATSRSKRTGSNTGELFF.

Ten or more counts support this clone. The rearrangement uses TRBV5-8 and TRBJ2-1; a weak D match, TRBD1 (5 bases). CDR3 length equals 14 residues. The germline gives CDR1 SGHTS, CDR2 YDEGEE. V was clipped by 2 bases and J by 3 bases, with 9 bases between them. CDR3 in amino acids: CASSFEQGYNEQFF. CDR3 DNA: TGTGCCAGCAGCTTTGAGCAGGGCTACAATGAGCAGTTCTTC.

This clone has more than one count but fewer than ten. The chain couples TRBV12-3 or TRBV12-4 to TRBJ1-5; D is unresolved. The CDR3 is 13 amino acids. V lost 1 base and J 0 bases, leaving 1 base between the germline ends. CDR3 nucleotide sequence: TGTGCCAGCAGTTTAGTTAGCAATCAGCCCCAGCATTTT. This codes for CASSLVSNQPQHF.

This clone showed up just once. The chain uses TRBV6-6 and TRBJ2-3; 7 nucleotides match TRBD2. This CDR3 comprises 17 residues. Unmatched junction bases numbered 11, after V lost 5 bases and J lost 0 bases. Germline V gene sequence: CDR1 MNHNY, CDR2 SVGAGI (reference sequence). CDR3 residues: CASSQLASGTSTDTQYF. The DNA for the CDR3 is TGTGCCAGCAGTCAACTCGCTAGCGGAACTAGCACAGATACGCAGTATTTT.

J is TRBJ2-6 and V is TRBV9; D is perhaps TRBD1 or TRBD2 (6 bases each). CDR3 length: 16 amino acids. V was trimmed by 4 bases and J by 5 bases, leaving 16 bases between them. Germline assignment: CDR1 SGDLS and CDR2 YYNGEE. The CDR3 DNA reads TGTGCCAGCAGCCCCCCGGGGGCTACGAGGGCCAACGTCCTGACTTTC. It translates to CASSPPGATRANVLTF. Full variable domain (outside the CDR3, taken from reference TRBV9 and TRBJ2-6): DSGVTQTPKHLITATGQRVTLRCSPRSGDLSVYWYQQSLDQGLQFLIQYYNGEERAKGNILERFSAQQFPDLHSELNLSSLELGDSALYFCASSPPGATRANVLTFGAGSRLTVL.

This chain links TRBV29-1 with TRBJ2-3; 8 nucleotides agree with TRBD2. CDR1 SQVTM and CDR2 ANQGSEA come from the germline V gene. Losses at the gene ends were 5 bases for V and 4 bases for J; bases not matched to a gene: 8. The CDR3 is 14 amino acids. CDR3 amino acids: CSVLLGGAPDTQYF. The CDR3 nucleotides are TGCAGCGTTCTTCTCGGGGGGGCGCCAGATACGCAGTATTTT.

This chain links TRBV2 with TRBJ2-5; 8 bases agree with TRBD1. From germline, CDR1 is SNHLY and CDR2 FYNNEI. J lost 1 base, V lost 8 bases, and 6 bases had no gene match. This CDR3 spans 14 amino acids. The CDR3 region has the DNA TGTGCCAGCCTGATACAGGGGGTCCAAGAGACCCAGTACTTC. Its protein is CASLIQGVQETQYF.

This chain uses TRBV6-4 with TRBJ2-1; 10 bases fit TRBD2. Looked up from germline, CDR1 is MRHNA and CDR2 is SNTAGT. J was trimmed by 5 bases and V by 4 bases; bases with no gene match: 5. The CDR3 length is 15 residues. CDR3 region: CASSAQAGGDNEQFF. CDR3 bases: TGTGCCAGCAGTGCTCAAGCGGGGGGGGACAATGAGCAGTTCTTC.

V and J are TRBV28 and TRBJ2-1; D is unresolved. V was clipped by 8 bases and J by 9 bases, with 14 bases between them. Looked up from germline, CDR1 is MDHEN and CDR2 is SYDVKM. This CDR3 has 12 residues. Here the CDR3 reads CASRRTGGEQFF. In DNA form, the CDR3 reads TGTGCCAGCCGGAGAACGGGTGGTGAGCAGTTCTTC.

The chain joins TRBV7-2 to TRBJ1-1, with D maybe TRBD1 (5 bases). The length of the CDR3 is 14 residues. Germline V lookup: CDR1 SGHTA, CDR2 FQGNSA. V was clipped by 2 bases and J by 0 bases, with 7 bases between them. CDR3 DNA: TGTGCCAGCAGCTTAAACAGGTTGAACACTGAAGCTTTCTTT. This encodes CASSLNRLNTEAFF.

This clone was seen a single time. The chain is built from TRBV28 and TRBJ1-2; D ambiguous. V gave up 4 bases and J gave up 7 bases, with 7 bases separating them. Germline CDR1 and CDR2: MDHEN and SYDVKM. This CDR3 comprises 11 residues. The DNA of the CDR3 is TGTGCCAGCAGTTCTCTAAGTGGCTACACCTTC. It specifies CASSSLSGYTF.

This chain joins TRBV27 and TRBJ1-2; 9 bases line up with TRBD1. This CDR3 region has 14 residues. CDR1 and CDR2 (germline): MNHEY, SMNVEV (reference sequence). The V and J ends lost 6 bases and 1 base, in that order; junction bases with no gene match: 3. CDR3 amino acids: CASRGQGNNYGYTF. The CDR3 coding sequence is TGTGCCAGCAGGGGACAGGGAAATAACTATGGCTACACCTTC.

This sequence joins TRBV3-1 (or the pseudogene TRBV3-2) and TRBJ2-7, with 9 positions matching TRBD2. Germline CDR1 reads LGHDT; CDR2 reads YNNKEL (reference sequence). The CDR3 is 12 residues long. Trimming removed 4 bases from V and 5 bases from J; junction bases left unmatched: 0. In nucleotides, the CDR3 is TGTGCCAGCAGCCCTAGCGGGAACGAGCAGTACTTC. Amino acid sequence: CASSPSGNEQYF.

The V and J genes are TRBV19 and TRBJ1-2; perhaps TRBD1 as D (6 bases). Germline lookup yields CDR1 LNHDA and CDR2 SQIVND (reference sequence). This CDR3 is built from 14 residues. V was shortened by 4 bases and J by 1 base, with 10 bases between the two germline ends. The CDR3 reads CASSSGTHNYGYTF. CDR3 nucleotides: TGTGCCAGTAGTAGCGGGACACATAACTATGGCTACACCTTC.

In this sample, this clone turned up once. The chain recombines TRBV28 with TRBJ2-5; 10 bases line up with TRBD2. The CDR3 contains 14 residues. V shed 8 bases and J 5 bases; nucleotides not matched to a gene: 8. In germline, CDR1 is MDHEN, CDR2 SYDVKM. CDR3: CASGSGRAGETQYF. The CDR3 DNA is TGTGCCAGCGGCAGCGGGAGGGCCGGGGAGACCCAGTACTTC.

This clone has only one observation. The chain carries TRBV6-2 or TRBV6-3 and TRBJ2-7, with 7 bases fitting TRBD1. Germline loops: CDR1 MNHEY, CDR2 SVGEGT. The CDR3 sequence is 15 residues long. V was clipped by 2 bases and J by 7 bases; unmatched bases: 11. The CDR3 protein is CASSYRGTEKLEQYF. The CDR3 nucleotides read TGTGCCAGCAGTTACAGGGGGACAGAGAAGCTAGAGCAGTACTTC.

The J gene is TRBJ2-5, the V gene TRBV7-2; 10 nucleotides align to TRBD2. Germline V gives CDR1 SGHTA, CDR2 FQGNSA. The CDR3 is 17 amino acids. Trimming cost V 1 base and J 6 bases; bases outside gene matches: 11. Here the CDR3 reads CASSLVRLAGAPKTQYF. In DNA, the CDR3 is TGTGCCAGCAGCTTAGTTCGTCTAGCGGGAGCCCCCAAGACCCAGTACTTC.

The chain combines TRBV28 with TRBJ2-5; the D gene could be TRBD1 or TRBD2 (5 bases each). Trimming took off 3 bases at V and 5 bases at J, with 16 bases between the two ends. Germline assignment: CDR1 MDHEN and CDR2 SYDVKM. There are 15 residues in the CDR3. The chain's CDR3 is CASSFEGRGVETQYF. The CDR3 DNA follows: TGTGCCAGCAGTTTCGAGGGGAGAGGGGTCGAGACCCAGTACTTC. The full variable domain, with the rest looked up from reference TRBV28 and TRBJ2-5, is DVKVTQSSRYLVKRTGEKVFLECVQDMDHENMFWYRQDPGLGLRLIYFSYDVKMKEKGDIPEGYSVSREKKERFSLILESASTNQTSMYLCASSFEGRGVETQYFGPGTRLLVL.

This chain connects TRBV6-2 or TRBV6-3 to TRBJ2-2, with D possibly TRBD1 on 5 matching bases. This CDR3 has 14 residues. Trimming removed 4 bases from V and 6 bases from J, with 12 bases in between. In germline, CDR1 is MNHEY, CDR2 SVGEGT. For the CDR3, the DNA is TGTGCCAGCAGTTCATATAGGGGTGCCGGGGAGCTGTTTTTT. Residues: CASSSYRGAGELFF.